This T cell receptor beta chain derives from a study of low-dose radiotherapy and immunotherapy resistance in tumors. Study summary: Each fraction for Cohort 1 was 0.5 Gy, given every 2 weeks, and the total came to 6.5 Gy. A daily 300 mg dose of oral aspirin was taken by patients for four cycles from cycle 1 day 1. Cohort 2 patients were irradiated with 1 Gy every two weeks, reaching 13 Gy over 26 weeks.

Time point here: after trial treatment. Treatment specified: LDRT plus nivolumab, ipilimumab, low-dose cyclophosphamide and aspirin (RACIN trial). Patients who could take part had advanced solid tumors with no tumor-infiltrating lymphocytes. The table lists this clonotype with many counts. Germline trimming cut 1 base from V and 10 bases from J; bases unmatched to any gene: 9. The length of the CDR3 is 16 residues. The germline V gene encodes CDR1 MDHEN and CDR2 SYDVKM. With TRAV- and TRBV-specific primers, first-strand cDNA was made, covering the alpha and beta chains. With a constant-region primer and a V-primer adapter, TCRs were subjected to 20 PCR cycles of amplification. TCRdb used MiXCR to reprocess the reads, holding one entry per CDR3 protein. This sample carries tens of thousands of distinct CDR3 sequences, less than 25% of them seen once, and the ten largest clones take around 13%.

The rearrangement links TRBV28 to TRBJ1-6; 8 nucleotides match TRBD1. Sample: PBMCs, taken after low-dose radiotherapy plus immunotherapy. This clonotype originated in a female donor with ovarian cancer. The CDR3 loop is CASSLSTTGDWSPLHF. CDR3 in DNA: TGTGCCAGCAGTTTATCCACGACAGGGGACTGGTCACCCCTCCACTTT.